The rows below give T cell receptor beta chains drawn from one sample of a study of T cell responses to AZD1222 COVID-19 vaccine. The repertoire was sequenced with immunoSEQ multiplex PCR; TCRdb's copy has only in-frame clones and lacks some. In the table there are 75,000 to 100,000 clones, 90% of which are singletons. The sample here was peripheral blood, taken on day 0 of AZD1222 vaccination. These receptors were collected from an adult in good health. Both conserved end residues are part of each CDR3.

j_call: TRBJ2-7; v_call: TRBV4-1; cdr3_aa: CASSPRDSGRNSYEQYF
j_call: TRBJ1-1; v_call: TRBV3-1/TRBV3-2; cdr3_aa: CASSHLTGGAFF
j_call: TRBJ2-1; v_call: TRBV30; cdr3_aa: CACSGTSGYNEQFF
j_call: TRBJ2-1; v_call: TRBV24-1; cdr3_aa: CATSDFARGGNEQFF
j_call: TRBJ2-1; v_call: TRBV7-2; cdr3_aa: CASSLSGSINEQFF
j_call: TRBJ2-1; v_call: TRBV4-3; cdr3_aa: CASSQDWQGYNEQFF
j_call: TRBJ1-6; v_call: TRBV24-1; cdr3_aa: CATPLRSYSPLHF
j_call: TRBJ2-4; v_call: TRBV28; cdr3_aa: CASSNPKAKNIQYF
j_call: TRBJ2-7; v_call: TRBV6-5; cdr3_aa: CATGEQGPYEQYF
j_call: TRBJ1-3; v_call: TRBV9; cdr3_aa: CASSVHNGDSGNTIYF
j_call: TRBJ1-2; v_call: TRBV28; cdr3_aa: CASSLLTGDDYGYTF
j_call: TRBJ1-2; v_call: TRBV28; cdr3_aa: CASLNLGGYTF
j_call: TRBJ1-5; v_call: TRBV6-5; cdr3_aa: CASQPQRSNQPQHF
j_call: TRBJ2-5; v_call: TRBV18; cdr3_aa: CASSPPGQGTGETQYF
j_call: TRBJ2-7; v_call: TRBV7-2; cdr3_aa: CASSSGPSGEQYF
j_call: TRBJ1-3; v_call: TRBV25-1; cdr3_aa: CASSELDTIYF
j_call: TRBJ1-2; v_call: TRBV7-2; cdr3_aa: CASSLVWDTYGYTF
j_call: TRBJ2-7; v_call: TRBV5-1; cdr3_aa: CASSQDPSSYEQYF
j_call: TRBJ2-2; v_call: TRBV27; cdr3_aa: CASSFGQGNTGELFF
j_call: TRBJ2-1; v_call: TRBV7-3; cdr3_aa: CASSIGTSTYNEQFF
j_call: TRBJ1-3; v_call: TRBV7-3; cdr3_aa: CASSPQGQAGNTIYF
j_call: TRBJ2-2; v_call: TRBV2; cdr3_aa: CASRTVNTGELFF
j_call: TRBJ1-1; v_call: TRBV7-9; cdr3_aa: CASSPWSRETTEAFF
j_call: TRBJ1-5; v_call: TRBV28; cdr3_aa: CASKASRLWKNSNQPQHF
j_call: TRBJ2-7; v_call: TRBV6-6; cdr3_aa: CASSPAVTSGSYEQYF